This T cell receptor (beta chain) was found in a study of immune cell composition in non-small cell lung cancer. This CDR3 spans 12 amino acids. The V and J ends lost 6 bases and 6 bases, in that order; junction bases with no gene match: 4. Germline CDR1 is GTSNPN and CDR2 is SVGIG (reference sequence). Here immunoSEQ multiplex PCR was the method, and the copy in TCRdb shows in-frame clones only, minus some. The data contain fewer than 20,000 clones, around 80% of them singletons. The normal lung sample lay at least 3 cm, and maximally far, from the tumour. This same sample was also taken into another study, of CD4 T cells in lung cancer. That work states: Patients' blood was tested for T-cell responses to mutation-encoded neoepitopes.

This chain uses TRBV30 with TRBJ2-4, with 8 positions matching TRBD2. Source material: non-adjacent lung tissue. This clonotype was sampled from a human donor with non-small cell lung cancer. The CDR3 loop reads CACAGLGNIQYF. The CDR3, as DNA: TGTGCCTGCGCGGGACTAGGAAACATTCAGTACTTC.